The rows below give T cell receptor beta chains drawn from one sample of a study of vaccination and CD4 T cells after COVID-19. TCRdb recomputed calls from the PCR reads with MiXCR, one row per CDR3 protein. The sample lists 20,000 to 25,000 distinct CDR3 sequences; around three fifths were seen once. The material was CD4+ T cells from blood, obtained before SARS-CoV-2 vaccination. These receptors all come from a human donor who had recovered from COVID-19. Both conserved end residues are part of each CDR3. The order of the fields is clone size, V gene, J gene, CDR3 protein. Clone size is stated in some rows and not others, as once, few, many or a class when expanded.

size: -
V: TRBV6-1
J: TRBJ2-3
CDR3: CASSRLLSGDTDTQYF

size: -
V: TRBV28
J: TRBJ1-5
CDR3: CASVWGNQPQHF

size: -
V: TRBV12-5
J: TRBJ2-7
CDR3: CASGIRTSGPDESSYEQYF

size: few
V: TRBV6-4
J: TRBJ2-5
CDR3: CASARGMGETQYF

size: -
V: TRBV7-9
J: TRBJ2-3
CDR3: CASSPGTATDTQYF

size: few
V: TRBV6-1
J: TRBJ2-2
CDR3: CASSEGPNTGELFF

size: -
V: TRBV6-2/TRBV6-3
J: TRBJ2-5
CDR3: CASTHRDSHQETQYF

size: -
V: TRBV24-1
J: TRBJ2-2
CDR3: CATQRQGGTGELFF

size: few
V: TRBV20-1
J: TRBJ2-1
CDR3: CSASGTSGNEQFF

size: few
V: TRBV7-3
J: TRBJ2-5
CDR3: CASSLNGDGTQYF

size: few
V: TRBV7-3
J: TRBJ2-1
CDR3: CASSVGTSGANEQFF

size: few
V: TRBV7-8
J: TRBJ2-3
CDR3: CASSLGPGGWQYF

size: -
V: TRBV6-2/TRBV6-3
J: TRBJ1-6
CDR3: CASGRDSNSPLHF

size: few
V: TRBV15
J: TRBJ2-2
CDR3: CATSSLAGARTGELFF

size: -
V: TRBV5-6
J: TRBJ2-3
CDR3: CASSFFQGMNTQYF

size: -
V: TRBV6-5
J: TRBJ1-1
CDR3: CASSYESGAMNTEAFF

size: -
V: TRBV2
J: TRBJ1-1
CDR3: CASIVYSLNTEAFF

size: -
V: TRBV6-2/TRBV6-3
J: TRBJ1-2
CDR3: CASSPTENYGYTF

size: -
V: TRBV23-1
J: TRBJ1-5
CDR3: CASSQSFSGTGSQPQHF

size: -
V: TRBV27
J: TRBJ2-3
CDR3: CASSFSSTDTQYF

size: few
V: TRBV5-8
J: TRBJ2-2
CDR3: CACKETPNTGELFF

size: -
V: TRBV11-1
J: TRBJ1-1
CDR3: CASSPGMNTEAFF

size: -
V: TRBV4-1
J: TRBJ2-7
CDR3: CASSQFGAGRSSYEQYF

size: few
V: TRBV20-1
J: TRBJ2-5
CDR3: CSGQIEETQYF

size: -
V: TRBV19
J: TRBJ2-7
CDR3: CASSDNRQGTLSYEQYF

size: -
V: TRBV25-1
J: TRBJ1-6
CDR3: CASSEDRGYSPLHF

size: -
V: TRBV20-1
J: TRBJ2-3
CDR3: CSARTLRTSGRSDTQYF

size: few
V: TRBV4-3
J: TRBJ1-2
CDR3: CASSQAGTYGYTF

size: -
V: TRBV27
J: TRBJ1-1
CDR3: CASSLYTGSNTEAFF

size: few
V: TRBV20-1
J: TRBJ1-4
CDR3: CSANPQGEGNEKLFF

size: few
V: TRBV19
J: TRBJ1-5
CDR3: CASRHRVNSNQPQHF

size: -
V: TRBV4-3
J: TRBJ2-6
CDR3: CASSQGLASGANVLTF

size: few
V: TRBV20-1
J: TRBJ2-3
CDR3: CSANPGLAGTDTQYF

size: -
V: TRBV7-2
J: TRBJ2-5
CDR3: CASSSREGWETQYF

size: -
V: TRBV27
J: TRBJ1-2
CDR3: CASSINSAFNYGYTF

size: -
V: TRBV24-1
J: TRBJ2-1
CDR3: CATSDGFVEQFF

size: -
V: TRBV11-1
J: TRBJ2-7
CDR3: CASSLSRDYEQYF

size: -
V: TRBV7-2
J: TRBJ2-7
CDR3: CASSRALGDSLYEQYF

size: -
V: TRBV11-2
J: TRBJ2-3
CDR3: CASSLGTSGGGRTDTQYF

size: -
V: TRBV7-9
J: TRBJ1-2
CDR3: CASSLDISNYGYTF

size: -
V: TRBV6-2/TRBV6-3
J: TRBJ2-2
CDR3: CASSYQGSRNAGELFF

size: -
V: TRBV6-4
J: TRBJ2-3
CDR3: CASSGDSGSGYTQYF

size: -
V: TRBV19
J: TRBJ1-1
CDR3: CASRGTGNTEAFF

size: -
V: TRBV11-2
J: TRBJ2-2
CDR3: CASSLQQNTGELFF

size: -
V: TRBV7-6
J: TRBJ2-5
CDR3: CASSLGRGLETQYF

size: -
V: TRBV20-1
J: TRBJ2-6
CDR3: CSARSFSGANVLTF

size: -
V: TRBV7-8
J: TRBJ2-7
CDR3: CASSLAESSYEQYF

size: few
V: TRBV7-3
J: TRBJ1-5
CDR3: CARHRGEGSNQPQHF

size: -
V: TRBV10-3
J: TRBJ2-2
CDR3: CAANSGNTGELFF

size: -
V: TRBV7-2
J: TRBJ2-1
CDR3: CASSLDWDRGNEQFF

size: -
V: TRBV12-3/TRBV12-4
J: TRBJ1-6
CDR3: CASRPDRGRNSPLHF

size: -
V: TRBV20-1
J: TRBJ2-3
CDR3: CSPPGLFTDTQYF

size: -
V: TRBV19
J: TRBJ2-4
CDR3: CASSYSPKNIQYF

size: few
V: TRBV5-1
J: TRBJ1-5
CDR3: CASSLDGQGNQPQHF

size: -
V: TRBV20-1
J: TRBJ2-7
CDR3: CSARGHPLQYF

size: -
V: TRBV7-7
J: TRBJ2-1
CDR3: CASSLGGNLDEQFF

size: -
V: TRBV5-4
J: TRBJ1-4
CDR3: CASSDPRDRGRGLFF

size: -
V: TRBV19
J: TRBJ1-5
CDR3: CASRPQRAVGNQPQHF

size: -
V: TRBV5-1
J: TRBJ1-6
CDR3: CASRPGLSSYNSPLHF